The 23 T cell receptor beta chains below all came from one sample that was sequenced in a study of blood T cell repertoires in COVID-19. Sequenced by immunoSEQ multiplex PCR; TCRdb stores in-frame clones only, minus some. Of about 280,000 clones listed, about 90% are singletons. Sequenced sample: PBMCs or T cells enriched from blood (not recorded which). The receptors shown here come from a woman aged 18 to 35 with acute COVID-19.

The genes are TRBV10-1 and TRBJ2-2; maybe TRBD1 (5 bases). CDR3 length equals 12 residues. Trimming removed 3 bases at V and 6 bases at J, with 5 bases between. Germline V gene sequence: CDR1 WNHNN, CDR2 SYGVQD (reference sequence). CDR3 region: CASSEGAGELFF. The CDR3 DNA follows: TGCGCCAGCAGTGAAGGGGCCGGGGAGCTGTTTTTT.

V and J are TRBV15 and TRBJ2-3, with D tentatively TRBD2 (6 bases). Trimming removed 5 bases at V and 2 bases at J, with 11 bases between. From germline, CDR1 is LNHNV and CDR2 YYDKDF (reference sequence). This CDR3 has 14 amino acids. The DNA for the CDR3 is TGTGCCACCAGCTCTAGGCGGGACACAGATACGCAGTATTTT. This encodes CATSSRRDTDTQYF.

The J gene is TRBJ2-1, the V gene TRBV6-2 or TRBV6-3; maybe TRBD2 (6 bases). CDR3 length equals 15 residues. V lost 6 bases and J lost 4, with 16 bases in between. Germline V gene sequence: CDR1 MNHEY, CDR2 SVGEGT. CDR3 nucleotides: TGTGCCAGCAGCCCCGGGACTTATAAATACAATGAGCAGTTCTTC. This sequence encodes CASSPGTYKYNEQFF.

This chain links TRBV11-2 with TRBJ2-2; TRBD2 agrees at 7 bases. Trimming removed 4 bases from V and 4 bases from J; junction bases left unmatched: 9. The CDR3 spans 16 residues. CDR1 is SGHAT and CDR2 is FQNNGV in the germline V gene. The CDR3 loop reads CASSSQRGVGTGELFF. The CDR3 bases are TGTGCCAGCAGCTCCCAACGGGGGGTAGGCACCGGGGAGCTGTTTTTT.

The gene calls are TRBV18 and TRBJ2-5; 8 nucleotides align to TRBD1. The V gene end was trimmed by 0 bases and the J gene end by 3 bases; junction bases not matched to a gene: 0. Germline V CDR1 and CDR2: KGHSH, LQKENI. This CDR3 spans 14 amino acids. The CDR3 reads CASSPPTGEETQYF. DNA of the CDR3: TGTGCCAGCTCACCACCGACAGGGGAAGAGACCCAGTACTTC.

The chain couples TRBV5-6 to TRBJ2-7, with D perhaps TRBD1 (6 bases). CDR1 and CDR2 from the germline V gene are SGHDT and YYEEEE. The CDR3 consists of 14 residues. Trimming took 2 bases from V and 5 from J, leaving 14 bases between them. The CDR3 is CASSLRTGINEQYF. The CDR3 region has the DNA TGTGCCAGCAGCTTACGAACAGGGATCAACGAGCAGTACTTC.

This chain uses TRBV5-4 with TRBJ2-1; 9 bases are a match to TRBD2. The trim removed 0 bases at V and 4 bases at J, leaving 5 bases unmatched. Germline CDR1 is SGHNT and CDR2 is YYREEE (reference sequence). This CDR3 spans 16 amino acids. The CDR3 DNA reads TGTGCCAGCAGCTTGGTTCTAGCGGGGATATACAATGAGCAGTTCTTC. Protein: CASSLVLAGIYNEQFF.

The chain recombines TRBV29-1 with TRBJ2-1; TRBD2 aligns across 10 bases. The CDR3 loop spans 11 amino acids. Looked up from germline, CDR1 is SQVTM and CDR2 is ANQGSEA. V shed 6 bases, J shed 9 bases, and the junction held 2 bases outside the gene matches. CDR3 DNA sequence: TGCAGCGTGAAGCGGGAGGGTGAGCAGTTCTTC. Translation gives CSVKREGEQFF.

CDR3 DNA: TGTGCCAGCAGCCCTAAGGCGGGAGCGTGGGAGGATACGCAGTATTTT. Amino acid sequence: CASSPKAGAWEDTQYF. This sequence joins TRBV11-2 and TRBJ2-3; 7 bases line up with TRBD2. The germline V gene has CDR1 SGHAT and CDR2 FQNNGV. The CDR3 is made up of 16 amino acids. V lost 5 bases and J lost 6; bases outside the gene matches: 14.

The chain joins TRBV6-1 to TRBJ2-7; D is unresolved. CDR3 length equals 13 residues. The germline gives CDR1 MNHNS, CDR2 SASEGT. V was trimmed by 3 bases and J by 5 bases, leaving 11 bases between them. The CDR3 nucleotides are TGTGCCAGCAGTGAGGAGTTTCGCGACGAGCAGTACTTC. It yields the protein CASSEEFRDEQYF.

The rearrangement joins TRBV7-9 to TRBJ2-3; TRBD1 agrees at 9 bases. V lost 4 bases, J lost 2 bases, and 7 bases stayed unmatched. Germline values: CDR1 SEHNR, CDR2 FQNEAQ (reference sequence). The CDR3 loop spans 16 amino acids. CDR3 sequence reads: CASSSRTGVLTDTQYF. In DNA, the CDR3 is TGTGCCAGCAGCTCCAGGACAGGGGTTCTCACAGATACGCAGTATTTT. Full variable domain (rest looked up from reference TRBV7-9 and TRBJ2-3): DTGVSQNPRHKITKRGQNVTFRCDPISEHNRLYWYRQTLGQGPEFLTYFQNEAQLEKSRLLSDRFSAERPKGSFSTLEIQRTEQGDSAMYLCASSSRTGVLTDTQYFGPGTRLTVL.

CDR3 residues: CASTSGTMNTEAFF. The CDR3 bases are TGTGCCAGCACCTCCGGGACAATGAACACTGAAGCTTTCTTT. The chain couples TRBV27 to TRBJ1-1; D is possibly TRBD1 (6 bases). This CDR3 comprises 14 residues. V was clipped by 7 bases and J by 0 bases, with 12 bases between them. Germline CDR1 and CDR2: MNHEY and SMNVEV (reference sequence).

The rearrangement joins TRBV3-1 (or the pseudogene TRBV3-2) to TRBJ2-7; D perhaps matches TRBD1 (6 bases). The CDR3 is made up of 14 amino acids. Trimming removed 1 base at V and 4 bases at J, with 11 bases between. Germline assignment: CDR1 LGHDT and CDR2 YNNKEL (reference sequence). The DNA for the CDR3 is TGTGCCAGCAGCCAAGTGACAGGCCCTTACGAGCAGTACTTC. Translating gives CASSQVTGPYEQYF.

The chain recombines TRBV18 with TRBJ1-6; 7 bases align to TRBD1. Germline CDR1 reads KGHSH; CDR2 reads LQKENI. Losses at the gene ends were 1 base for V and 5 bases for J; bases not matched to a gene: 5. The CDR3 is made up of 16 amino acids. For the CDR3, the DNA is TGTGCCAGCTCACCACTCGGGGGACAGCATAATTCACCCCTCCACTTT. Translated, it gives CASSPLGGQHNSPLHF. The variable domain in full, with the rest retrieved from reference TRBV18 and TRBJ1-6, is NAGVMQNPRHLVRRRGQEARLRCSPMKGHSHVYWYRQLPEEGLKFMVYLQKENIIDESGMPKERFSAEFPKEGPSILRIQQVVRGDSAAYFCASSPLGGQHNSPLHFGNGTRLTVT.

This chain uses TRBV18 with TRBJ2-5; possible D gene TRBD2, 5 bases. CDR1 and CDR2 from the germline V gene are KGHSH and LQKENI. V lost 2 bases and J 4 bases, leaving 17 bases between the germline ends. The CDR3 runs 16 residues. The CDR3 DNA sequence: TGTGCCAGCTCACCAGGGGTCACCTCGGCGGGAGAGACCCAGTACTTC. Protein: CASSPGVTSAGETQYF.

CDR3 sequence (DNA): TGTGCCAGCAGTTTTTGGGACAGGGGGAACACTGAAGCTTTCTTT. Its translation is CASSFWDRGNTEAFF. The chain joins TRBV27 to TRBJ1-1; 10 bases are shared with TRBD1. J lost 1 base, V lost 3 bases, and 2 bases had no gene match. Looked up from germline, CDR1 is MNHEY and CDR2 is SMNVEV (reference sequence). This CDR3 has 15 residues.

The V and J genes are TRBV21-1 and TRBJ2-1; TRBD1 reflects the table's D call only, with no check against the DNA. TRBV21-1 is listed as a pseudogene. CDR3 length equals 13 residues. The CDR3 DNA follows: TGTGCCAGCAGAAGGGACAGGGGGAATGAGCAGTTCTTC. The encoded protein is CASRRDRGNEQFF.

The chain joins TRBV6-2 or TRBV6-3 to TRBJ2-1; 8 nucleotides align to TRBD2. V was clipped by 2 bases and J by 4 bases; unmatched bases: 4. The CDR3 covers 15 residues. CDR1 MNHEY and CDR2 SVGEGT come from the germline V gene. This CDR3 is CASSYEAGAYNEQFF. DNA for the CDR3: TGTGCCAGCAGTTACGAAGCGGGAGCGTACAATGAGCAGTTCTTC.

The V gene is TRBV6-5, the J gene TRBJ1-4, with 7 bases that match TRBD1. J was trimmed by 8 bases and V by 0 bases; bases with no gene match: 6. Germline CDR1 reads MNHEY; CDR2 reads SVGAGI. CDR3 size: 15 residues. This CDR3 is CASSYSGTVHEKLFF. DNA for the CDR3: TGTGCCAGCAGTTACTCCGGGACAGTCCACGAAAAACTGTTTTTT.

The V and J genes are TRBV4-3 and TRBJ2-1, with 9 bases lining up with TRBD2. V dropped 1 base and J dropped 8; count of bases not matched to a gene: 6. The CDR3 sequence is 15 residues long. Germline-derived CDR1 and CDR2 are LGHNA and YSLEER. The CDR3, as DNA: TGCGCCAGCAGCCAAGGGGGACTAGCTTTCGATGAGCAGTTCTTC. Translation gives CASSQGGLAFDEQFF.

CDR3 in amino acids: CATSRDQEDRIQETQYF. The DNA of the CDR3 is TGTGCCACCAGCAGAGATCAGGAGGACAGAATCCAAGAGACCCAGTACTTC. This chain connects TRBV15 to TRBJ2-5, with D possibly TRBD1 on 6 matching bases. CDR1 is LNHNV and CDR2 is YYDKDF in the germline V gene (reference sequence). The CDR3 spans 17 residues. V was cut by 0 bases and J by 1 base, with 15 bases left in between.

V is TRBV11-2 and J is TRBJ2-1, with 7 nucleotides matching TRBD2. There are 14 residues in the CDR3. Losses at the gene ends were 6 bases for V and 2 bases for J; bases not matched to a gene: 4. The V gene's germline CDR1 is SGHAT and CDR2 FQNNGV. The CDR3 protein is CASSYGLAYNEQFF. For the CDR3, the DNA is TGTGCCAGCAGTTACGGACTAGCCTACAATGAGCAGTTCTTC.

This chain connects TRBV5-5 to TRBJ1-5; D is unclear. Trimming pared 5 bases from V and 6 bases from J, leaving 18 bases between. CDR3 length equals 15 residues. Germline V gene sequence: CDR1 SGHKS, CDR2 YYEKEE (reference sequence). CDR3 residues: CASSRGEVGSQPQHF. DNA of the CDR3: TGTGCCAGCAGTCGTGGCGAGGTCGGGAGTCAGCCCCAGCATTTT.